This entry features one TCR beta chain sequence. 5'RACE primed at constant segments yielded TCR alpha and TCR beta cDNA libraries bearing sample barcodes and UMIs. MiXCR was run by TCRdb on the 5' RACE reads, yielding one entry per CDR3 protein. The table has 200,000 to 250,000 distinct CDR3 sequences, 15% seen once; the top ten hold under 2.5%. The source of the sample is a study of T-cell memory formation after mild COVID-19. Trimming cost V 0 bases and J 0 bases; bases outside gene matches: 3. The CDR3 totals 15 residues. From germline, CDR1 is SGDLS and CDR2 YYNGEE. This receptor was taken from an adult woman who had mild COVID-19 (a few samples of this study predate the infection). Cell type and time point are not known. Sequencing was done on a sample of PBMCs or a T cell subset sorted from them (not recorded which). The J gene is TRBJ2-7, the V gene TRBV9; TRBD1 aligns across 7 bases. The CDR3 is CASSVETGSSYEQYF. DNA for the CDR3: TGTGCCAGCAGCGTAGAGACAGGGAGCTCCTACGAGCAGTACTTC.